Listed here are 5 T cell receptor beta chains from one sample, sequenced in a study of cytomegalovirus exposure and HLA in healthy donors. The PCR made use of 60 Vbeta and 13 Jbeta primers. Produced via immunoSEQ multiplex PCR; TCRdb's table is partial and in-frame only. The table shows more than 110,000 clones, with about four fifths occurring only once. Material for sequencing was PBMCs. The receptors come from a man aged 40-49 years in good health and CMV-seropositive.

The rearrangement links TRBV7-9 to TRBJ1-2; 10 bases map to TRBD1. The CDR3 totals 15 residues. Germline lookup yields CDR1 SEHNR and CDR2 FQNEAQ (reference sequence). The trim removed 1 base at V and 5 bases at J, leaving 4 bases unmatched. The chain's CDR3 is CASSLGQGARYGYTF. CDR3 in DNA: TGTGCCAGCAGCTTAGGACAGGGGGCTCGTTATGGCTACACCTTC.

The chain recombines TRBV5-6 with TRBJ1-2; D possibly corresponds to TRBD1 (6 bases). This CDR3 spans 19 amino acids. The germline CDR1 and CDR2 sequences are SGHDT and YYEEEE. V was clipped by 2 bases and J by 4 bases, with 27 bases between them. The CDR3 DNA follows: TGTGCCAGCAGCTTAGGTCTCTCGGCCCGACAGGACAGTATCTATGGCTACACCTTC. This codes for CASSLGLSARQDSIYGYTF.

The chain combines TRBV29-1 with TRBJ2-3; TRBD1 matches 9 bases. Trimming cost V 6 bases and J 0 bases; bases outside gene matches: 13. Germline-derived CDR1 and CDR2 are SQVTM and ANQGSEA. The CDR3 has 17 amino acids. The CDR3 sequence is CSVAKQGASGSTDTQYF. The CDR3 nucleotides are TGCAGCGTCGCCAAACAGGGGGCTAGCGGTAGCACAGATACGCAGTATTTT.

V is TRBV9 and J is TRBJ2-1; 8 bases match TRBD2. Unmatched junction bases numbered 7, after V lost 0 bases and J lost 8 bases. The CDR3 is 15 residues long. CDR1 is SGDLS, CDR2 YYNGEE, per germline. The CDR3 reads CASSVGDGGVYEQFF. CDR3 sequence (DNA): TGTGCCAGCAGCGTAGGGGACGGGGGGGTTTATGAGCAGTTCTTC.

The CDR3 sequence is CASSRGYSYEQYF. CDR3 in DNA: TGTGCCAGCAGTCGGGGGTACTCCTACGAGCAGTACTTC. The chain links TRBV2 to TRBJ2-7; D might be TRBD2 (6 bases). Per the germline V gene, CDR1 is SNHLY and CDR2 is FYNNEI. This CDR3 has 13 residues. Trimming pared 5 bases from V and 0 bases from J, leaving 8 bases between.